The 14 T cell receptor beta chains below come from one sample, sequenced in a study of T cell responses to AZD1222 COVID-19 vaccine. TCRdb keeps only in-frame clones here, not all; method: immunoSEQ multiplex PCR. In the table there are about 100,000 clones, about nine tenths of which are singletons. The specimen was peripheral blood, collected 28 days after the second AZD1222 dose. All receptors come from an adult who received the AZD1222 COVID-19 vaccine.

The chain joins TRBV6-2 or TRBV6-3 to TRBJ2-1; maybe TRBD2 (5 bases). CDR3 length equals 15 residues. V shed 6 bases and J shed 12 bases, with 24 bases lying between them. Germline loops: CDR1 MNHEY, CDR2 SVGEGT. In DNA form, the CDR3 reads TGTGCCAGCAGCGTATTGGGTCTAGCTGTGTATCGGCAGTTCTTC. It translates to CASSVLGLAVYRQFF.

This clone came up a few times. V gene TRBV9 combines with J gene TRBJ2-7, with D perhaps matching TRBD2 (6 bases). The CDR3 is made up of 14 amino acids. CDR1 and CDR2 (germline): SGDLS, YYNGEE. V was clipped by 2 bases and J by 7 bases, with 16 bases between them. For the CDR3, the DNA is TGTGCCAGCAGCGTCCGGGACTCCCTCGGGGAGCAGTACTTC. This codes for CASSVRDSLGEQYF.

Only a few counts were recorded for this clone. The chain couples TRBV4-1 to TRBJ1-2, with 7 bases matching TRBD1. Germline V gene lookup returns CDR1 MGHRA and CDR2 YSYEKL. This CDR3 is built from 14 residues. With V trimmed by 1 base and J by 4 bases, 3 bases remained unmatched. CDR3 in amino acids: CASSQAGTAYGYTF. CDR3 bases: TGCGCCAGCAGCCAAGCCGGGACAGCCTATGGCTACACCTTC.

The gene calls are TRBV15 and TRBJ1-6, with a weak D call TRBD1 (6 bases). V was cut by 0 bases and J by 10 bases, with 16 bases left in between. The germline CDR1 and CDR2 sequences are LNHNV and YYDKDF (reference sequence). This CDR3 comprises 16 residues. The chain's CDR3 is CATSRDRQGGGSPLHF. The DNA for the CDR3 is TGTGCCACCAGCAGAGATCGGCAAGGGGGAGGATCACCCCTCCACTTT.

The chain employs TRBV11-2 and TRBJ2-1; TRBD2 aligns across 8 bases. The J segment lost 6 bases and the V segment lost 1 base, leaving 8 bases of the junction unmatched. The CDR3 spans 16 residues. Germline V gives CDR1 SGHAT, CDR2 FQNNGV. In nucleotides, the CDR3 is TGTGCCAGCAGCTTAGTCGCTAGCGGGCTAACCAATGAGCAGTTCTTC. This gives the protein CASSLVASGLTNEQFF.

This chain connects TRBV19 to TRBJ2-2; no reliable D call. V was pared by 1 base and J by 8 bases, with 11 bases between. Germline V gene lookup returns CDR1 LNHDA and CDR2 SQIVND (reference sequence). The CDR3 spans 14 residues. Here the CDR3 reads CASSIGPAVGELFF. The CDR3 nucleotides read TGTGCCAGTAGTATAGGACCTGCAGTAGGGGAGCTGTTTTTT.

The V and J genes are TRBV18 and TRBJ2-7, with 14 bases lining up with TRBD2. The CDR3 has 18 amino acids. V lost 3 bases, J lost 3 bases, and 10 bases stayed unmatched. Germline V gives CDR1 KGHSH, CDR2 LQKENI. CDR3 in DNA: TGTGCCAGCTCACCGTCACAGGGACTAGCGGGAGCCAACTACGAGCAGTACTTC. As protein: CASSPSQGLAGANYEQYF.

This clone was seen a handful of times. The chain links TRBV5-5 to TRBJ2-7, with TRBD1 matching 10 bases. After removal of 4 bases from V and 2 bases from J, the junction contained 3 bases not matched to a gene. CDR1 and CDR2 (germline): SGHKS, YYEKEE (reference sequence). The CDR3 runs to 14 residues. CDR3 in amino acids: CASSPGTGAYEQYF. In DNA form, the CDR3 reads TGTGCCAGCAGCCCCGGGACAGGGGCCTACGAGCAGTACTTC.

This clone was counted a few times. This chain links TRBV28 with TRBJ2-1; 15 bases are shared with TRBD2. The V gene's germline CDR1 is MDHEN and CDR2 SYDVKM. The V segment lost 3 bases and the J segment 4 bases; nucleotides outside the gene matches: 4. The CDR3 runs to 17 residues. CDR3 region: CASSFAGLAGGYNEQFF. For the CDR3, the DNA is TGTGCCAGCAGTTTCGCCGGACTAGCGGGAGGGTACAATGAGCAGTTCTTC.

The genes are TRBV5-1 and TRBJ2-3; TRBD1 might be the D (6 bases). This CDR3 spans 17 amino acids. CDR1 and CDR2 (germline): SGHRS, YFSETQ. Trimming pared 4 bases from V and 6 bases from J, leaving 24 bases between. This CDR3 reads CASSGVPGDPEGDTQYF. In nucleotides, the CDR3 is TGCGCCAGCAGCGGGGTTCCAGGGGACCCCGAAGGGGATACGCAGTATTTT.

The chain recombines TRBV9 with TRBJ1-5; the D is unclear. The CDR3 has 13 residues. Germline CDR1 and CDR2: SGDLS and YYNGEE. The ends were cut back, 0 bases at V and 4 bases at J, with 5 bases in the middle. The CDR3 nucleotides are TGTGCCAGCAGCGTAGACCCAAATCAGCCCCAGCATTTT. Its protein is CASSVDPNQPQHF.

V and J are TRBV18 and TRBJ1-3; 7 positions match TRBD1. CDR3 length: 17 residues. Germline V gene lookup returns CDR1 KGHSH and CDR2 LQKENI. The ends lost 4 bases at V and 0 bases at J; junction bases unmatched: 9. Here the CDR3 reads CASSRQGLTGSGNTIYF. CDR3 in DNA: TGTGCCAGCTCACGACAGGGTTTGACGGGCTCTGGAAACACCATATATTTT.

V gene TRBV28 combines with J gene TRBJ1-3; 10 positions agree with TRBD1. The V and J ends lost 6 bases and 4 bases, in that order; junction bases with no gene match: 0. The CDR3 runs 13 residues. Germline lookup yields CDR1 MDHEN and CDR2 SYDVKM. CDR3 protein: CASRDRGGNTIYF. The CDR3 DNA follows: TGTGCCAGCAGGGACAGGGGGGGAAACACCATATATTTT.

This sequence joins TRBV5-1 and TRBJ1-2; no clear D gene. The germline CDR1 and CDR2 sequences are SGHRS and YFSETQ. CDR3 length equals 14 residues. V was clipped by 4 bases and J by 2 bases, with 12 bases between them. CDR3 sequence: CASSANGENYGYTF. As DNA, the CDR3 is TGCGCCAGCAGCGCGAACGGTGAGAACTATGGCTACACCTTC.